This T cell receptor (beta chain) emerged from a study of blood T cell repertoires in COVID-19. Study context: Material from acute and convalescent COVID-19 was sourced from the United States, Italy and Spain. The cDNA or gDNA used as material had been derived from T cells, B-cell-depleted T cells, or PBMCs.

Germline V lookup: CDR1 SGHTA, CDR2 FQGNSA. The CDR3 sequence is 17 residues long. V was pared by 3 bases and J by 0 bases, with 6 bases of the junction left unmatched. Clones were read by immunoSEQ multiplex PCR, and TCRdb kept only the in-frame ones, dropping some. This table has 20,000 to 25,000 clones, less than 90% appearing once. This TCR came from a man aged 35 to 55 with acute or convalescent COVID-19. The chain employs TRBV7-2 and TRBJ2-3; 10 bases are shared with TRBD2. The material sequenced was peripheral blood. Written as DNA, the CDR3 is TGTGCCAGCAGCTTGGGGACTAGCGTGACTAGCACAGATACGCAGTATTTT. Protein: CASSLGTSVTSTDTQYF.